Listed below are T cell receptor beta chains from one sample, sequenced in a study of identical twins. TCRdb re-called the 5' RACE reads through MiXCR, storing one row per CDR3 protein. The sample consists of about 260,000 distinct CDR3 sequences, roughly 7% of them appearing once. A further study also used this sample, focusing on yellow fever vaccine responses in identical twins.

The sample comprised memory (CD45RO+) T cells sorted from blood. The receptors were gathered from a woman aged 18-29 years in good health. Both conserved end residues are part of each CDR3. A D gene is named only where the DNA matches it firmly. Clone size is shown for a subset of rows, as once, few, many or a class of expanded clone.

J gene | D gene | clone size | V gene | CDR3 protein | CDR3 DNA
TRBJ1-2 | TRBD1 | few | TRBV27 | CASSFSRQGGIYGYTF | TGTGCCAGCAGCTTCTCCCGCCAGGGGGGGATCTATGGCTACACCTTC
TRBJ2-2 | TRBD2 | many | TRBV3-1 | CASSQGLARELFF | TGTGCCAGCAGCCAAGGACTAGCGAGGGAGCTGTTTTTT
TRBJ1-1 | - | few | TRBV28 | CASSLAGIGNTEAFF | TGTGCCAGCAGTTTAGCGGGGATAGGGAACACTGAAGCTTTCTTT
TRBJ2-3 | TRBD2 | - | TRBV20-1 | CSAPRLAGGLTDTQYF | TGCAGTGCTCCTCGACTAGCGGGGGGCCTCACAGATACGCAGTATTTT
TRBJ2-5 | TRBD2 | - | TRBV13 | CACCIMRLAGPQETQYF | TGTGCCTGCTGCATAATGAGACTAGCGGGCCCCCAAGAGACCCAGTACTTC
TRBJ2-5 | TRBD1 | few | TRBV6-1 | CASSATGAGETQYF | TGTGCCAGCAGTGCGACAGGGGCTGGCGAGACCCAGTACTTC
TRBJ2-1 | - | many | TRBV7-2 | CASSFRRGNEQFF | TGTGCCAGCAGCTTTCGAAGGGGGAATGAGCAGTTCTTC
TRBJ2-3 | - | few | TRBV6-2/TRBV6-3 | CASSYPPGEGSDTQYF | TGTGCCAGCAGTTACCCACCGGGAGAAGGTAGTGATACGCAGTATTTT
TRBJ1-5 | - | many | TRBV15 | CATSRDSLGNSNQPQHF | TGTGCCACCAGCAGAGATTCTTTGGGGAATAGCAATCAGCCCCAGCATTTT
TRBJ2-7 | - | many | TRBV3-1 | CASSQVTLHYEQYF | TGTGCCAGCAGCCAAGTGACGTTACATTACGAGCAGTACTTC
TRBJ2-5 | - | many | TRBV2 | CASSKAGNQYF | TGTGCCAGCAGTAAAGCAGGGAACCAGTACTTC
TRBJ2-1 | TRBD2 | many | TRBV4-1 | CASRGLAIHEQFF | TGCGCCAGCAGAGGACTAGCAATCCATGAGCAGTTCTTC
TRBJ2-5 | TRBD2 | many | TRBV9 | CASSAGLAGGGTQYF | TGTGCCAGCAGCGCAGGACTAGCGGGAGGGGGGACCCAGTACTTC
TRBJ2-5 | - | - | TRBV25-1 | CASSSPSDEQETQYF | TGTGCCAGCAGTTCCCCTAGCGACGAACAAGAGACCCAGTACTTC
TRBJ2-1 | - | - | TRBV6-5 | CASSYLGGNGRNEQFF | TGTGCCAGCAGTTACTTGGGGGGCAACGGGCGTAATGAGCAGTTCTTC
TRBJ2-1 | - | - | TRBV18 | CASSQSHREDTYNEQFF | TGTGCCAGCTCACAATCCCACAGGGAAGATACCTACAATGAGCAGTTCTTC
TRBJ2-4 | - | many | TRBV5-1 | CASRIALAKNIQYF | TGCGCCAGCAGGATAGCCCTAGCCAAAAACATTCAGTACTTC
TRBJ1-4 | - | many | TRBV15 | CATSFRGTEKLFF | TGTGCCACCAGCTTCAGGGGAACTGAAAAACTGTTTTTT
TRBJ2-1 | - | few | TRBV5-6 | CASTELGGRNEQFF | TGTGCCAGCACCGAGTTGGGAGGCCGGAATGAGCAGTTCTTC
TRBJ2-3 | TRBD2 | - | TRBV5-1 | CASSLEGTSGGYTDTQYF | TGCGCCAGCAGCTTGGAAGGGACTAGCGGGGGTTACACAGATACGCAGTATTTT
TRBJ2-3 | - | few | TRBV2 | CAIARRDTDTQYF | TGTGCCATCGCAAGACGGGACACAGATACGCAGTATTTT
TRBJ2-3 | - | few | TRBV12-3/TRBV12-4 | CASSRHVEISTDTQYF | TGTGCCAGCAGCCGACACGTTGAGATTAGCACAGATACGCAGTATTTT
TRBJ2-5 | - | many | TRBV5-5 | CASSPVGGQETQYF | TGTGCCAGCAGCCCGGTTGGGGGCCAAGAGACCCAGTACTTC
TRBJ2-7 | - | - | TRBV7-2 | CASSFSAENYYEQYF | TGTGCCAGCAGCTTTTCGGCGGAGAACTACTACGAGCAGTACTTC
TRBJ2-5 | TRBD2 | few | TRBV20-1 | CSALGWLAGAEETQYF | TGCAGTGCCCTTGGATGGCTAGCGGGGGCCGAAGAGACCCAGTACTTC
TRBJ2-5 | - | - | TRBV7-2 | CASSLAGGKGQETQYF | TGTGCCAGCAGCTTAGCGGGGGGCAAGGGGCAAGAGACCCAGTACTTC
TRBJ2-7 | TRBD2 | many | TRBV20-1 | CSASFNAPGLAPEQYF | TGCAGTGCTAGTTTCAATGCACCGGGACTAGCTCCCGAGCAGTACTTC